One sample yielded the 22 T cell receptor beta chains listed below, sequenced in a study of T cell responses to AZD1222 COVID-19 vaccine. Some clones are missing from TCRdb's copy, which holds only in-frame ones; the method was immunoSEQ multiplex PCR. The sample contains about 190,000 clones, around nine tenths of which appear only once. The sample in question was peripheral blood, obtained 28 days after the second dose of the MenACWY control vaccine. These receptors were obtained from an adult who received the MenACWY meningococcal vaccine as a control.

The chain employs TRBV30 and TRBJ1-2; unclear D gene. The CDR3 spans 13 residues. V lost 0 bases and J lost 8, with 13 bases in between. The germline CDR1 and CDR2 sequences are GTSNPN and SVGIG (reference sequence). CDR3 sequence: CAWSVAAPGGYTF. The CDR3 coding sequence is TGTGCCTGGAGTGTAGCCGCCCCAGGAGGCTACACCTTC. Combining the CDR3 with reference TRBV30 and TRBJ1-2 gives the whole variable domain SQTIHQWPATLVQPVGSPLSLECTVEGTSNPNLYWYRQAAGRGLQLLFYSVGIGQISSEVPQNLSASRPQDRQFILSSKKLLLSDSGFYLCAWSVAAPGGYTFGSGTRLTVV.

The chain employs TRBV21-1 and TRBJ2-1; the table's TRBD2 call for D was not verified on the DNA. TRBV21-1 is recorded as a pseudogene. The CDR3 runs to 16 residues. The CDR3 reads CASSTPLAVPDNEQFF. CDR3 DNA: TGTGCCAGCAGCACTCCCCTAGCGGTACCCGACAATGAGCAGTTCTTC.

V gene TRBV7-3 combines with J gene TRBJ2-3, with D perhaps TRBD1 or TRBD2 (5 bases each). Germline values: CDR1 SGHTA, CDR2 FQGTGA. This CDR3 has 13 residues. Trimming left V 5 bases short and J 5 bases short, with 11 bases between. The CDR3 sequence is CASSRGRLDTQYF. In DNA form, the CDR3 reads TGTGCCAGCAGCCGGGGCAGGTTAGATACGCAGTATTTT. Together with reference TRBV7-3 and TRBJ2-3, the CDR3 gives the full variable domain: GAGVSQTPSNKVTEKGKYVELRCDPISGHTALYWYRQSLGQGPEFLIYFQGTGAADDSGLPNDRFFAVRPEGSVSTLKIQRTERGDSAVYLCASSRGRLDTQYFGPGTRLTVL.

Worth noting for this clone: The junction departs from the called germline gene at one end, perhaps through a read error. V gene TRBV2 combines with J gene TRBJ1-3, with unresolved D. CDR1 and CDR2 from the germline V gene are SNHLY and FYNNEI. This CDR3 region has 16 residues. The CDR3 DNA follows: TGTGCCAGCATTGAACGGACCAGTCCATCTGGAAACACCATATATTTT. It codes for CASIERTSPSGNTIYF.

The CDR3, as DNA: TGTGCCACCAGTGATCGGCACCTCTACGAGCAGTACTTC. Translation: CATSDRHLYEQYF. The chain links TRBV24-1 to TRBJ2-7; D is ambiguous. Trimming took off 3 bases at V and 3 bases at J, with 8 bases between the two ends. There are 13 residues in the CDR3. Per the germline V gene, CDR1 is KGHDR and CDR2 is SFDVKD.

The rearrangement uses TRBV28 and TRBJ1-3; D is perhaps TRBD1 (5 bases). There are 16 residues in the CDR3. V lost 6 bases and J 2 bases, leaving 17 bases between the germline ends. CDR1 is MDHEN and CDR2 is SYDVKM in the germline V gene. The CDR3 is CASSGVRGLTGNTIYF. CDR3 DNA: TGTGCCAGCAGCGGGGTCCGGGGCTTAACTGGAAACACCATATATTTT.

This chain connects TRBV3-1 (or the pseudogene TRBV3-2) to TRBJ2-3; tentative D call: TRBD1 (5 bases). Germline V CDR1 and CDR2: LGHDT, YNNKEL (reference sequence). The CDR3 runs to 16 residues. V was cut by 0 bases and J by 0 bases, with 10 bases left in between. The CDR3 spells CASSQDQGFSTDTQYF. The DNA of the CDR3 is TGTGCCAGCAGCCAAGATCAGGGATTCAGCACAGATACGCAGTATTTT.

The chain couples TRBV11-2 to TRBJ2-7; D is unclear. The CDR3 sequence is 12 residues long. Trimming removed 5 bases at V and 3 bases at J, with 8 bases between. CDR1 and CDR2 (germline): SGHAT, FQNNGV. The CDR3 coding sequence is TGTGCCAGCAGCACACGAATCTACGAGCAGTACTTC. Protein: CASSTRIYEQYF.

CDR3 in amino acids: CASITNTEAFF. The CDR3 nucleotides are TGTGCCAGCATTACGAACACTGAAGCTTTCTTT. The chain is built from TRBV28 and TRBJ1-1; D call uncertain. There are 11 residues in the CDR3. V was shortened by 7 bases and J by 1 base, with 4 bases between the two germline ends. CDR1 MDHEN and CDR2 SYDVKM come from the germline V gene.

This clone was detected only once. The chain uses TRBV6-2 or TRBV6-3 and TRBJ2-7; 9 bases align to TRBD1. The CDR3 is 17 residues long. After removal of 5 bases from V and 0 bases from J, the junction contained 11 bases not matched to a gene. Germline V gene data show CDR1 as MNHEY and CDR2 as SVGEGT. The CDR3 bases are TGTGCCAGCAGTGCCGGGACAGGGATCCCCAGCTCCTACGAGCAGTACTTC. This gives the protein CASSAGTGIPSSYEQYF.

The table lists this clone with a count of one. The chain links TRBV2 to TRBJ1-2; D is ambiguous. The CDR3 is 14 residues long. CDR1 is SNHLY and CDR2 is FYNNEI in the germline V gene. Trimming left V 6 bases short and J 4 bases short, with 15 bases between. CDR3 coding DNA: TGTGCCAGCAGATTCGACGGTTCGGGCTATGGCTACACCTTC. This codes for CASRFDGSGYGYTF.

The chain carries TRBV24-1 and TRBJ2-1, with 9 bases aligning to TRBD2. The CDR3 loop spans 17 amino acids. V dropped 0 bases and J dropped 5; count of bases not matched to a gene: 7. In germline, CDR1 is KGHDR, CDR2 SFDVKD. CDR3 sequence (DNA): TGTGCCACCAGTGATTTGCACCGCGGGAGGGAGAACAATGAGCAGTTCTTC. Translating gives CATSDLHRGRENNEQFF.

This sequence joins TRBV19 and TRBJ2-7; TRBD1 matches 7 bases. Germline trimming cut 7 bases from V and 4 bases from J; bases unmatched to any gene: 10. This CDR3 contains 14 residues. CDR1 LNHDA and CDR2 SQIVND come from the germline V gene (reference sequence). Written as DNA, the CDR3 is TGTGCCAGTAATCCGGGGAGACAGGGTTACGAGCAGTACTTC. It yields the protein CASNPGRQGYEQYF. The full variable domain, completed using reference TRBV19 and TRBJ2-7, is DGGITQSPKYLFRKEGQNVTLSCEQNLNHDAMYWYRQDPGQGLRLIYYSQIVNDFQKGDIAEGYSVSREKKESFPLTVTSAQKNPTAFYLCASNPGRQGYEQYFGPGTRLTVT.

The chain combines TRBV19 with TRBJ2-1; tentatively, D is TRBD2 (6 bases). CDR3 length: 15 residues. V was clipped by 7 bases and J by 8 bases, with 21 bases between them. The V gene's germline CDR1 is LNHDA and CDR2 SQIVND (reference sequence). In nucleotides, the CDR3 is TGTGCCAGTACTACGGGACTGGGGCCCAACGATGAGCAGTTCTTC. It specifies CASTTGLGPNDEQFF.

V usage is TRBV5-6 and J usage is TRBJ2-1; TRBD2 aligns across 7 bases. The CDR3 totals 16 residues. Looked up from germline, CDR1 is SGHDT and CDR2 is YYEEEE. V lost 0 bases, J lost 1 base, and 4 bases stayed unmatched. The chain's CDR3 is CASSLGVAGSYNEQFF. Written as DNA, the CDR3 is TGTGCCAGCAGCTTGGGGGTAGCGGGTTCCTACAATGAGCAGTTCTTC.

J is TRBJ1-1 and V is TRBV5-5; the match to TRBD1 covers 7 bases. Germline V lookup: CDR1 SGHKS, CDR2 YYEKEE (reference sequence). This CDR3 region has 14 residues. The V gene end was trimmed by 0 bases and the J gene end by 2 bases; junction bases not matched to a gene: 1. Written as DNA, the CDR3 is TGTGCCAGCAGCTTGGAGGGGGCAAACACTGAAGCTTTCTTT. This codes for CASSLEGANTEAFF.

The chain joins TRBV9 to TRBJ2-2; TRBD2 agrees at 7 bases. The CDR3 covers 14 residues. Germline CDR1 reads SGDLS; CDR2 reads YYNGEE. Unmatched junction bases numbered 3, after V lost 6 bases and J lost 1 base. The DNA of the CDR3 is TGTGCCAGCAACATAGCGGGGAACACCGGGGAGCTGTTTTTT. Its protein is CASNIAGNTGELFF.

In this sample, this clone turned up once. This chain uses TRBV28 with TRBJ2-7; tentative D call: TRBD2 (5 bases). The germline V gene encodes CDR1 MDHEN and CDR2 SYDVKM. The CDR3 has 11 residues. Trimming shortened V by 8 bases and J by 7 bases, and 12 bases separated the two germline ends. CDR3 sequence: CASLERGEQYF. The DNA of the CDR3 is TGTGCCAGCCTAGAAAGAGGGGAGCAGTACTTC.

This chain links TRBV3-1 (or the pseudogene TRBV3-2) with TRBJ2-3, with TRBD1 matching over 8 bases. Germline V lookup: CDR1 LGHDT, CDR2 YNNKEL (reference sequence). The CDR3 runs to 15 residues. V lost 7 bases and J lost 7; bases outside the gene matches: 13. The CDR3 reads CASTPNSGGAYTQYF. The DNA of the CDR3 is TGTGCCAGCACCCCAAACTCAGGGGGCGCATATACGCAGTATTTT.

This clone was observed a few times. Additional DNA sequences in this sample encode the identical CDR3. The chain couples TRBV11-3 to TRBJ2-5; a weak D match, TRBD1 (5 bases). V lost 2 bases to trimming and J lost 2 bases, with 12 bases between them. In germline, CDR1 is SGHNT, CDR2 YENEEA. This CDR3 comprises 15 residues. CDR3 region: CASSLNGQGQETQYF. The CDR3 DNA reads TGTGCCAGCAGCTTAAACGGCCAGGGACAAGAGACCCAGTACTTC.

J is TRBJ1-5 and V is TRBV30, with D possibly TRBD1 on 6 matching bases. Germline CDR1 and CDR2: GTSNPN and SVGIG (reference sequence). The CDR3 runs to 12 residues. Trimming took 3 bases from V and 5 from J, leaving 8 bases between them. CDR3 region: CAWSRGHQPQHF. CDR3 DNA sequence: TGTGCCTGGAGCAGGGGTCATCAGCCCCAGCATTTT. The full variable domain, rest sourced from reference TRBV30 and TRBJ1-5, is SQTIHQWPATLVQPVGSPLSLECTVEGTSNPNLYWYRQAAGRGLQLLFYSVGIGQISSEVPQNLSASRPQDRQFILSSKKLLLSDSGFYLCAWSRGHQPQHFGDGTRLSIL.

The chain couples TRBV2 to TRBJ2-1; 10 bases align to TRBD2. Germline lookup yields CDR1 SNHLY and CDR2 FYNNEI. The CDR3 is 15 amino acids. J was trimmed by 3 bases and V by 6 bases; bases with no gene match: 5. The CDR3 DNA is TGTGCCAGCAGCCAAGCTAGCGGGGGCTACAATGAGCAGTTCTTC. Its translation is CASSQASGGYNEQFF.